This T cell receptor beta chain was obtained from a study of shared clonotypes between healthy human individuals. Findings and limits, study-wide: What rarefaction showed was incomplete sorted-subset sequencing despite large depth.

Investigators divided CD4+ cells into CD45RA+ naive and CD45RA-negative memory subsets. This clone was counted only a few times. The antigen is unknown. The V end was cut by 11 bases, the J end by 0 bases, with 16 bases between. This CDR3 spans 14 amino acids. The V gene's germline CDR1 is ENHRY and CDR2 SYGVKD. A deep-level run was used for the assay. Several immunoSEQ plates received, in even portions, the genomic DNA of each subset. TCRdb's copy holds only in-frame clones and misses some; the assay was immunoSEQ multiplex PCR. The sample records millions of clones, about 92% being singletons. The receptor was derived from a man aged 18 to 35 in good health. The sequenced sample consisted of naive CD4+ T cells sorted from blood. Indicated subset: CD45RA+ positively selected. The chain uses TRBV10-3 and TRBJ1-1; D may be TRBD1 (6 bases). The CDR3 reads CASKGGTVNTEAFF. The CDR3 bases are TGTGCCTCAAAAGGGGGTACAGTGAACACTGAAGCTTTCTTT.